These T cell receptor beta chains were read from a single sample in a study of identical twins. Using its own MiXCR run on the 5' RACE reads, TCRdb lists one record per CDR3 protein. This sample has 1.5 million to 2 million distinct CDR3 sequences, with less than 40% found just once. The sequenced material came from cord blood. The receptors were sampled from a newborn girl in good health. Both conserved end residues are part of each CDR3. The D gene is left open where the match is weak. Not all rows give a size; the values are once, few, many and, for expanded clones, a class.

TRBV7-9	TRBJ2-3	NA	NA	TGTGCCAGCAGCCCTCCCCCGGGAGATACGCAGTATTTT	CASSPPPGDTQYF
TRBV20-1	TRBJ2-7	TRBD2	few	TGCAGCCAAGCCGGGACTAACGGCTACGAGCAGTACTTC	CSQAGTNGYEQYF
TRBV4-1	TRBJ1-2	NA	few	TGCGCCAGCAGCCAACCCATCCGCGGGACTCACTATGGCTACACCTTC	CASSQPIRGTHYGYTF
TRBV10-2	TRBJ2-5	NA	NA	TGCGCCAGCAGTGAAAACTTAGAGACCCAGTACTTC	CASSENLETQYF
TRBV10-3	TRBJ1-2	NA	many	TGTGCCATCAGTGCCAGGGGAGGCTACACCTTC	CAISARGGYTF
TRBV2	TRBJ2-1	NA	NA	TGTGCCAGGGAGGGACCAAACAATGAGCAGTTCTTC	CAREGPNNEQFF
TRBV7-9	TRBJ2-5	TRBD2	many	TGTGCCAGCAGCTTACGTTCCGTAGCGGGAGAGAGAGAATCCCAGCGAGAGACCCAGTACTTC	CASSLRSVAGERESQRETQYF
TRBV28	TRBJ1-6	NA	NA	TGTGCCAGCAGTCCTTTCGGGGGCTTAAGGAGATGGTCACCCCTCCACTTT	CASSPFGGLRRWSPLHF
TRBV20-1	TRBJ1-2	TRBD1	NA	TGCAGTGCCACTCGGGACAGGGTGGCTACTAACTATGGCTACACCTTC	CSATRDRVATNYGYTF
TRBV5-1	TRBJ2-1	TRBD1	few	TGCGCCAGCAGCCTGACAGGGGTGACCTACAATGAGCAGTTCTTC	CASSLTGVTYNEQFF
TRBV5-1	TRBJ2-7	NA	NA	TGCGCCAGCAGCTTAAACCGGGACGGTACCTACGAGCAGTACTTC	CASSLNRDGTYEQYF
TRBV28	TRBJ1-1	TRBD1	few	TGTGCCAGCAGTTTCTCCGACAGGGGTGGCACTGAAGCTTTCTTT	CASSFSDRGGTEAFF
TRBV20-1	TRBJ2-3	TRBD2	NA	TGCAGTGCAAAACGGGGGGGAAGCGCAGATACGCAGTATTTT	CSAKRGGSADTQYF
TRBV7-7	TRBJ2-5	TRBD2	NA	TGTGCCAGCAGCCTTATTAGCGGGGGGGCCCGTTATCAAGAGACCCAGTACTTC	CASSLISGGARYQETQYF
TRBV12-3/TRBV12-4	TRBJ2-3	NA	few	TGTGCCAGCAGTTTCCAGGCTGGGAAAGATACGCAGTATTTT	CASSFQAGKDTQYF
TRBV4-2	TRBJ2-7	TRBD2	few	TGTGCCAGCAGCCAAAGACTAGCGGGGAGGCCAATTCATTTCTACGAGCAGTACTTC	CASSQRLAGRPIHFYEQYF
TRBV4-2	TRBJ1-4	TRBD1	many	TGTGCCAGCAGCCAAGATGAACAGGGGGCGAGAGAACTGTTTTTT	CASSQDEQGARELFF
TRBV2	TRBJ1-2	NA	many	TGTGCCAGCAGTGAATGGGGGGACTATGGCTACACCTTC	CASSEWGDYGYTF
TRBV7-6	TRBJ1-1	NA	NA	TGTGCCAGCAGCTTACGGGGATTGGTGGGGAACACTGAAGCTTTCTTT	CASSLRGLVGNTEAFF
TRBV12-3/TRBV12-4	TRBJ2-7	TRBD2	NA	TGTGCCAGCGGTACAACGGGGGGAGCCGAGCAGTACTTC	CASGTTGGAEQYF
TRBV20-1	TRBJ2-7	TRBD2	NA	TGCAGTGCTACTAGCGGGGGCTACAATGAGCAGTACTTC	CSATSGGYNEQYF
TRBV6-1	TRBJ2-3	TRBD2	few	TGTGCCAGCAGAGGACTAGCGGGGGATTCTAGCACAGATACGCAGTATTTT	CASRGLAGDSSTDTQYF
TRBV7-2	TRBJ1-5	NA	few	TGTGCCAGCAGCTTAGAGAAGGGCCAGCCCCAGCATTTT	CASSLEKGQPQHF
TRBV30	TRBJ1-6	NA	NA	TGTGCCTGGAGGGCTTATAATTCACCCCTCCACTTT	CAWRAYNSPLHF
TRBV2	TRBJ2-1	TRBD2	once	TGTGCCAGCAGTGTAGCGGGGGGGCCTAACACTGAGCAGTTCTTC	CASSVAGGPNTEQFF
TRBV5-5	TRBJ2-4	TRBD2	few	TGTGCCAGCAGAAGAGCGGGGAGGGAAAACATTCAGTACTTC	CASRRAGRENIQYF